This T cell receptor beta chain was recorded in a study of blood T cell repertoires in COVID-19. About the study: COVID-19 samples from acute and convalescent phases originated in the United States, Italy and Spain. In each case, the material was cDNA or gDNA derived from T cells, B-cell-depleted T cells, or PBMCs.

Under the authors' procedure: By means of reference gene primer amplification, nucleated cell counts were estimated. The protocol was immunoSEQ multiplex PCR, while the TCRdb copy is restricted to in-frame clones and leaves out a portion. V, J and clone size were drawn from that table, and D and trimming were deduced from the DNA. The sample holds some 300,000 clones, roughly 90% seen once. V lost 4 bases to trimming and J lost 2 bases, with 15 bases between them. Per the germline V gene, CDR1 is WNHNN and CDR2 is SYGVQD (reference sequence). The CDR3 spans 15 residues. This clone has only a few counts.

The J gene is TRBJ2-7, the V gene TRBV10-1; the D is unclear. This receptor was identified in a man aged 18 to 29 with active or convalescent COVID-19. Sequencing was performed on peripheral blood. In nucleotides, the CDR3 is TGCGCCAGCAGTGTCCCTAGAGACCGAGCCTACGAGCAGTACTTC. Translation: CASSVPRDRAYEQYF.